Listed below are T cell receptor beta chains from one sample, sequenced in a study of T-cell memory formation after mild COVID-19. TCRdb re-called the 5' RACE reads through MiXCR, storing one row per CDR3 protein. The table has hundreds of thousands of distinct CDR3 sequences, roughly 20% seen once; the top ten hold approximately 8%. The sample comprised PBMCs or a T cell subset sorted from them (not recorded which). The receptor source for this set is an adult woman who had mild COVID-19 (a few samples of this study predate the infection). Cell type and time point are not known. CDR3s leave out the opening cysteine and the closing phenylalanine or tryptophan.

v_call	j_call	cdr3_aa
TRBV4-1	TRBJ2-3	ASSQEGHGGGDTQY
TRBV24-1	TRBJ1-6	ATMDPGSPLH
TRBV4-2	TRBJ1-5	ASSPRTGDSNQPQH
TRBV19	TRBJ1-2	ASRNSGGGYGYT
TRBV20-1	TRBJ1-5	SVSEGLGNQPQH
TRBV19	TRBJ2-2	ASSMRREMSTGELF
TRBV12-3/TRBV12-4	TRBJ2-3	ASSSGLAGADTQY
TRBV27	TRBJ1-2	ASSRQTGFSNYGYT
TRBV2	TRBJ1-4	ASSEDRVNEKLF
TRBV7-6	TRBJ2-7	ASSFTDRAHFYEQY
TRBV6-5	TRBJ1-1	ASSYSGRVNTEAF
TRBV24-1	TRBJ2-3	ATSDPSRGLTDTQY
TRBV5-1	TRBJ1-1	ASSPGPPWTGWGWEGEAF
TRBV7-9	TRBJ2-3	ASTPSGVIGTTDTQY
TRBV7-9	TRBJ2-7	ATSFTGGSSYEQY
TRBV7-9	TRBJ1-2	ASSLEGTSVYT
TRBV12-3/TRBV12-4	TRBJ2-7	ASSLTSGGNEQY